One T cell receptor (beta chain) is described in this entry. The data are from a study of blood T cell repertoires in COVID-19. Study as a whole: COVID-19 samples collected from the United States, Italy and Spain covered acute and convalescent phases. The cDNA or gDNA used as material had been derived from T cells, B-cell-depleted T cells, or PBMCs.

Original handling: Quantification of nucleated cells was approximated via reference gene primer amplification. The table came from immunoSEQ multiplex PCR; TCRdb's copy has only in-frame clones and leaves some out. V, J and clone size reflect that table, while D and trimming were determined from the DNA. Here the sample spans 240,000 or so clones, about 86% being singletons. Germline V gene lookup returns CDR1 LNHNV and CDR2 YYDKDF (reference sequence). The CDR3 consists of 13 residues. Trimming removed 3 bases at V and 4 bases at J, with 9 bases between. The receptor's source is a man in his fifties or sixties with acute or convalescent COVID-19. Sequencing input: peripheral blood. This chain joins TRBV15 and TRBJ2-5; D possibly corresponds to TRBD2 (6 bases). CDR3 nucleotide sequence: TGTGCCACCAGCAGGGGGGGAGGAGAGACCCAGTACTTC. Amino acid sequence: CATSRGGGETQYF.